The next 20 T cell receptor beta chains were all read from a single sample in a study of T cell responses to AZD1222 COVID-19 vaccine. Measured with immunoSEQ multiplex PCR; TCRdb has only the in-frame clones, and not every one. The top ten clones hold less than 3% of a sample with roughly 76,000 clones, about nine tenths of them seen once. Sequenced here: peripheral blood, sampled on day 0 of AZD1222 vaccination. The receptors originated from an adult in good health.

The chain employs TRBV27 and TRBJ1-6, with 9 bases lining up with TRBD1. CDR1 is MNHEY, CDR2 SMNVEV, per germline (reference sequence). This CDR3 spans 15 amino acids. V gave up 5 bases and J gave up 7 bases; unmatched junction bases: 6. The DNA for the CDR3 is TGTGCCAGCAGTCCAACAGGGGGCTGGAATTCACCCCTCCACTTT. It yields the protein CASSPTGGWNSPLHF.

The chain carries TRBV27 and TRBJ1-5, with a possible D match to TRBD1 (6 bases). This CDR3 is 14 amino acids long. Trimming took off 3 bases at V and 7 bases at J, with 13 bases between the two ends. CDR1 and CDR2 from the germline V gene are MNHEY and SMNVEV (reference sequence). CDR3 coding DNA: TGTGCCAGCAGTTTGGGGGGCATTGGACAGCCCCAGCATTTT. Translated: CASSLGGIGQPQHF.

The V and J genes are TRBV5-1 and TRBJ1-4; D remains unclear. There are 16 residues in the CDR3. Germline V gene sequence: CDR1 SGHRS, CDR2 YFSETQ. Trimming left V 0 bases short and J 3 bases short, with 12 bases between. Written as DNA, the CDR3 is TGCGCCAGCAGCTTGGCCTCTACGGCAGCTAATGAAAAACTGTTTTTT. This gives the protein CASSLASTAANEKLFF.

The chain combines TRBV2 with TRBJ2-7, with 9 bases matching TRBD1. V gave up 8 bases and J gave up 2 bases; unmatched junction bases: 4. Germline V gene sequence: CDR1 SNHLY, CDR2 FYNNEI. The CDR3 consists of 13 residues. CDR3 nucleotide sequence: TGTGCCAGCGGGGACAGGGCCCCCTACGAGCAGTACTTC. Translating gives CASGDRAPYEQYF.

V is TRBV9 and J is TRBJ2-1; D is possibly TRBD2 (6 bases). Germline-derived CDR1 and CDR2 are SGDLS and YYNGEE. The CDR3 length is 13 residues. The V end lost 0 bases, the J end lost 12 bases, and 13 bases lay between the germline ends. In nucleotides, the CDR3 is TGTGCCAGCAGCGTAGAGGGACTCCAGGGGCAGTTCTTC. Translation gives CASSVEGLQGQFF.

V is TRBV10-1 and J is TRBJ1-1, with D possibly matching TRBD1 (5 bases). Germline CDR1 is WNHNN and CDR2 is SYGVQD (reference sequence). V lost 1 base and J lost 6, with 12 bases in between. CDR3 length: 14 amino acids. CDR3 DNA: TGCGCCAGCAGTGAGTATCAGGGAGGCTCTGAAGCTTTCTTT. Amino acids: CASSEYQGGSEAFF.

V is TRBV4-2 and J is TRBJ2-5, with 11 bases aligning to TRBD1. The germline CDR1 and CDR2 sequences are LGHNA and YNFKEQ. The CDR3 covers 17 residues. V lost 1 base to trimming and J lost 5 bases; unmatched junction nucleotides: 9. CDR3 sequence: CASSQVTGTGGRETQYF. The CDR3 coding sequence is TGTGCCAGCAGCCAAGTTACCGGGACAGGGGGTAGGGAGACCCAGTACTTC.

The genes are TRBV15 and TRBJ1-2; a weak D match, TRBD1 (6 bases). The CDR3 spans 14 residues. Trimming removed 5 bases from V and 4 bases from J, with 14 bases in between. Looked up from germline, CDR1 is LNHNV and CDR2 is YYDKDF (reference sequence). CDR3 DNA sequence: TGTGCCACCAGCGGTCCGGGACAAGCCTATGGCTACACCTTC. Translated, it gives CATSGPGQAYGYTF.

The genes are TRBV2 and TRBJ1-5; D remains unclear. Germline V lookup: CDR1 SNHLY, CDR2 FYNNEI. Trimming shortened V by 3 bases and J by 4 bases, and 10 bases separated the two germline ends. The CDR3 sequence is 14 residues long. The CDR3 reads CASSDSAFNQPQHF. CDR3 nucleotides: TGTGCCAGCAGTGACAGTGCTTTTAATCAGCCCCAGCATTTT.

The chain employs TRBV7-2 and TRBJ2-2; 8 positions match TRBD1. V lost 8 bases, J lost 4 bases, and 6 bases stayed unmatched. The germline V gene encodes CDR1 SGHTA and CDR2 FQGNSA. CDR3 size: 14 residues. CDR3 amino acids: CASADRAVTGELFF. CDR3 sequence (DNA): TGTGCCAGCGCGGACAGGGCTGTCACCGGGGAGCTGTTTTTT.

The chain couples TRBV20-1 to TRBJ1-1; D is unclear. This CDR3 contains 11 residues. Germline CDR1 and CDR2: DFQATT and SNEGSKA (reference sequence). DNA for the CDR3: TGCAGCCCATGGGGTCGGACTGAAGCTTTCTTT. Protein: CSPWGRTEAFF.

J is TRBJ1-5 and V is TRBV5-1, with D hard to call. The germline V and J ends were trimmed by 0 bases and 1 base, with 8 bases remaining between them. Germline CDR1 and CDR2: SGHRS and YFSETQ. This CDR3 spans 15 amino acids. CDR3 sequence reads: CASSLDGVSNQPQHF. The CDR3 DNA follows: TGCGCCAGCAGCTTGGACGGGGTGAGCAATCAGCCCCAGCATTTT.

This clone was observed a few times. The chain joins TRBV4-2 to TRBJ1-6; D remains unclear. CDR3 length: 15 amino acids. Germline values: CDR1 LGHNA, CDR2 YNFKEQ. V lost 0 bases and J 7 bases, leaving 10 bases between the germline ends. As DNA, the CDR3 is TGTGCCAGCAGCCAAGAACCGTCTGGGAATTCACCCCTCCACTTT. This translates into CASSQEPSGNSPLHF.

This chain joins TRBV6-2 or TRBV6-3 and TRBJ2-5, with D maybe TRBD1 (5 bases). The CDR3 has 18 amino acids. Trimming pared 2 bases from V and 1 base from J, leaving 20 bases between. Germline assignment: CDR1 MNHEY and CDR2 SVGEGT. The CDR3 sequence is CASSYRPSSQGSQETQYF. The CDR3 DNA follows: TGTGCCAGCAGTTACAGGCCCAGTTCGCAGGGAAGCCAAGAGACCCAGTACTTC.

The V and J genes are TRBV24-1 and TRBJ2-5, with D tentatively TRBD2 (7 bases). Between the trimmed V and J ends, which lost 3 bases and 2 bases, there was a span of 15 bases. Germline-derived CDR1 and CDR2 are KGHDR and SFDVKD. The CDR3 spans 16 residues. CDR3 in amino acids: CATSDPREGGQETQYF. As DNA, the CDR3 is TGTGCCACCAGTGATCCTCGCGAGGGGGGGCAAGAGACCCAGTACTTC.

This clone is a singleton in its sample. The rearrangement joins TRBV10-3 to TRBJ1-4; possibly TRBD1 for D (6 bases). The V gene's germline CDR1 is ENHRY and CDR2 SYGVKD. The CDR3 extends over 15 amino acids. The V end was cut by 10 bases, the J end by 0 bases, with 15 bases between. CDR3 protein: CATRVGGTTNEKLFF. In nucleotides, the CDR3 is TGTGCCACCCGGGTAGGGGGAACAACTAATGAAAAACTGTTTTTT.

The chain uses TRBV11-2 and TRBJ1-5, with D possibly matching TRBD1 (5 bases). There are 18 residues in the CDR3. V lost 0 bases to trimming and J lost 7 bases, with 22 bases between them. Germline assignment: CDR1 SGHAT and CDR2 FQNNGV. For the CDR3, the DNA is TGTGCCAGCAGCTTAGATGGGAGAGATTCAGGGCAGGGCCAGCCCCAGCATTTT. Its protein product is CASSLDGRDSGQGQPQHF.

The chain's CDR3 is CASSQDLNGLNTEAFF. CDR3 coding DNA: TGTGCCAGCAGCCAAGATCTCAACGGCTTGAACACTGAAGCTTTCTTT. The V and J genes are TRBV3-1 (or the pseudogene TRBV3-2) and TRBJ1-1, with unresolved D. The CDR3 consists of 16 residues. Germline V gene data show CDR1 as LGHDT and CDR2 as YNNKEL (reference sequence). Trimming removed 0 bases at V and 0 bases at J, with 11 bases between.

The V gene is TRBV14, the J gene TRBJ2-7; 8 bases align to TRBD2. The CDR3 runs 14 residues. Germline V CDR1 and CDR2: SGHDN, FVKESK. V lost 4 bases, J lost 3 bases, and 5 bases stayed unmatched. DNA for the CDR3: TGTGCCAGCAGCCTCGGTCGGGGGGGCTACGAGCAGTACTTC. It specifies CASSLGRGGYEQYF.

This clone was observed a handful of times. J is TRBJ1-4 and V is TRBV6-1; D unclear. Germline-derived CDR1 and CDR2 are MNHNS and SASEGT. This CDR3 spans 16 amino acids. Trimming removed 1 base at V and 3 bases at J, with 12 bases between. This chain's CDR3 is CASSEVNRWANEKLFF. The CDR3 coding sequence is TGTGCCAGCAGTGAAGTCAACCGGTGGGCTAATGAAAAACTGTTTTTT.